Below are 25 T cell receptor beta chains sequenced from a single sample in a study of early stage breast cancer tumors. Repertoires were generated with immunoSEQ multiplex PCR, while TCRdb's copy carries only in-frame clones and drops some. This sample has under 75,000 clones, with 70% to 80% found just once. Material for sequencing was blood. These TCRs come from a person in their thirties with breast cancer.

The CDR3 loop reads CASSYGGSYNEQFF. The CDR3 DNA is TGTGCCAGCAGTTACGGGGGCTCCTACAATGAGCAGTTCTTC. This rearrangement joins TRBV6-5 to TRBJ2-1, with D perhaps being TRBD1 or TRBD2 (5 bases each). V was clipped by 2 bases and J by 0 bases, with 5 bases between them. The V gene's germline CDR1 is MNHEY and CDR2 SVGAGI. There are 14 residues in the CDR3.

The chain uses TRBV14 and TRBJ2-7, with 11 bases matching TRBD1. Germline CDR1 is SGHDN and CDR2 is FVKESK. This CDR3 is built from 16 residues. Unmatched junction bases numbered 6, after V lost 3 bases and J lost 2 bases. The CDR3 region has the DNA TGTGCCAGCAGCCAGAGGACAGGGGGCCCCCCCTACGAGCAGTACTTC. This sequence encodes CASSQRTGGPPYEQYF. Full variable domain (outside the CDR3, taken from reference TRBV14 and TRBJ2-7): EAGVTQFPSHSVIEKGQTVTLRCDPISGHDNLYWYRRVMGKEIKFLLHFVKESKQDESGMPNNRFLAERTGGTYSTLKVQPAELEDSGVYFCASSQRTGGPPYEQYFGPGTRLTVT.

This clone appeared once. The chain links TRBV6-6 to TRBJ2-2; D remains unclear. Trimming removed 6 bases at V and 5 bases at J, with 19 bases between. Germline values: CDR1 MNHNY, CDR2 SVGAGI (reference sequence). The CDR3 spans 16 residues. In DNA form, the CDR3 reads TGTGCCAGCAGCCCTCGTGGTGTAAGGGAAACCGGGGAGCTGTTTTTT. Protein: CASSPRGVRETGELFF.

The chain links TRBV7-2 to TRBJ1-1; TRBD1 is a possible D gene (5 bases). Trimming took 1 base from V and 7 from J, leaving 7 bases between them. The CDR3 consists of 12 residues. Germline loops: CDR1 SGHTA, CDR2 FQGNSA. The CDR3 reads CASSLGRGEAFF. CDR3 bases: TGTGCCAGCAGCTTAGGAAGGGGTGAAGCTTTCTTT.

The V gene is TRBV6-5, the J gene TRBJ1-1; the D is unclear. The CDR3 length is 10 residues. Per germline, CDR1 MNHEY and CDR2 SVGAGI. Trimming took off 2 bases at V and 10 bases at J, with 5 bases between the two ends. The CDR3 sequence: CASSYPRAFF. CDR3 nucleotide sequence: TGTGCCAGCAGTTACCCGCGAGCTTTCTTT.

The sample holds a few counts of this clone. The chain combines TRBV18 with TRBJ1-5; 10 bases are shared with TRBD1. CDR1 is KGHSH and CDR2 is LQKENI in the germline V gene. This CDR3 is 14 amino acids long. Trimming cost V 6 bases and J 4 bases; bases outside gene matches: 3. The CDR3 loop is CASSGTGANQPQHF. The CDR3 nucleotides read TGTGCCAGCTCGGGGACAGGGGCAAATCAGCCCCAGCATTTT. Complete variable domain (other parts from reference TRBV18 and TRBJ1-5): NAGVMQNPRHLVRRRGQEARLRCSPMKGHSHVYWYRQLPEEGLKFMVYLQKENIIDESGMPKERFSAEFPKEGPSILRIQQVVRGDSAAYFCASSGTGANQPQHFGDGTRLSIL.

This chain connects TRBV11-2 to TRBJ2-2, with unresolved D. The CDR3 runs to 13 residues. V was trimmed by 1 base and J by 6 bases, leaving 6 bases between them. Germline lookup yields CDR1 SGHAT and CDR2 FQNNGV. CDR3 coding DNA: TGTGCCAGCAGCTTAGTGGCATCCGGGGAGCTGTTTTTT. This gives the protein CASSLVASGELFF.

The chain combines TRBV6-5 with TRBJ2-1; 14 bases align to TRBD2. V lost 2 bases and J lost 7; bases outside the gene matches: 1. This CDR3 comprises 15 residues. Germline V gene lookup returns CDR1 MNHEY and CDR2 SVGAGI. This CDR3 reads CASSYGTSGGNEQFF. In nucleotides, the CDR3 is TGTGCCAGCAGTTACGGGACTAGCGGGGGAAATGAGCAGTTCTTC.

V usage is TRBV7-2 and J usage is TRBJ1-2, with a weak D call TRBD1 (6 bases). V lost 5 bases, J lost 8 bases, and 27 bases lay in between. This CDR3 is 17 amino acids long. Germline CDR1 is SGHTA and CDR2 is FQGNSA. The CDR3 reads CASSPQVGSGEDQGYTF. CDR3 bases: TGTGCCAGCAGCCCCCAAGTTGGGTCAGGGGAAGATCAAGGCTACACCTTC.

CDR3: CASSLGGARSGELFF. In nucleotides, the CDR3 is TGTGCCAGCAGCTTAGGTGGAGCTAGAAGCGGGGAGCTGTTTTTT. The V call is TRBV11-2, the J call TRBJ2-2; D not certain. V was shortened by 1 base and J by 7 bases, with 13 bases between the two germline ends. Germline V gene data show CDR1 as SGHAT and CDR2 as FQNNGV. CDR3 size: 15 residues.

This chain joins TRBV9 and TRBJ1-1; TRBD1 matches at 11 bases. V was clipped by 4 bases and J by 4 bases; unmatched bases: 9. The CDR3 covers 16 residues. Germline loops: CDR1 SGDLS, CDR2 YYNGEE. The DNA of the CDR3 is TGTGCCAGCAGCCCTCAAGGACAGGGGGCGATCACTGAAGCTTTCTTT. This codes for CASSPQGQGAITEAFF.

V and J are TRBV4-1 and TRBJ2-3; a possible D gene is TRBD2 (6 bases). This CDR3 has 14 residues. V shed 4 bases and J shed 3 bases, with 11 bases lying between them. Germline V CDR1 and CDR2: MGHRA, YSYEKL. The CDR3 nucleotides are TGCGCCAGCAGCCTATCCCGGGGGACAGATACGCAGTATTTT. Amino acid sequence: CASSLSRGTDTQYF.

This clone has only one observation. V and J are TRBV19 and TRBJ1-5; D may be TRBD1 (5 bases). CDR3 size: 13 residues. V lost 3 bases and J 7 bases, leaving 10 bases between the germline ends. Germline loops: CDR1 LNHDA, CDR2 SQIVND (reference sequence). CDR3 coding DNA: TGTGCCAGTAGTATGGGGGTCAGCCAGCCCCAGCATTTT. This codes for CASSMGVSQPQHF.

This clone was seen only a few times. This rearrangement joins TRBV4-1 to TRBJ1-4; no firm D call. Trimming stripped 5 bases from V and 6 bases from J, with 13 bases between. Germline assignment: CDR1 MGHRA and CDR2 YSYEKL. The CDR3 is made up of 14 amino acids. In nucleotides, the CDR3 is TGCGCCAGCAGCTACCGGGAGCAGCATGAAAAACTGTTTTTT. Protein: CASSYREQHEKLFF.

The chain uses TRBV7-2 and TRBJ2-7; D is ambiguous. There are 12 residues in the CDR3. Looked up from germline, CDR1 is SGHTA and CDR2 is FQGNSA. The V end was cut by 1 base, the J end by 3 bases, with 4 bases between. CDR3 loop: CASSLVGYEQYF. In nucleotides, the CDR3 is TGTGCCAGCAGCTTAGTCGGCTACGAGCAGTACTTC. Complete variable domain (other parts from reference TRBV7-2 and TRBJ2-7): GAGVSQSPSNKVTEKGKDVELRCDPISGHTALYWYRQSLGQGLEFLIYFQGNSAPDKSGLPSDRFSAERTGGSVSTLTIQRTQQEDSAVYLCASSLVGYEQYFGPGTRLTVT.

This clone appeared a single time. J is TRBJ2-4 and V is TRBV19; a possible D gene is TRBD1 (5 bases). CDR1 is LNHDA and CDR2 is SQIVND in the germline V gene (reference sequence). V was pared by 4 bases and J by 5 bases, with 18 bases between. CDR3 length: 16 residues. The CDR3 region has the DNA TGTGCCAGTAGTAGATTCGGCGGTAGGGGTGAAAACATTCAGTACTTC. This sequence encodes CASSRFGGRGENIQYF.

This clone appeared a few times. The rearrangement joins TRBV30 to TRBJ2-4; D is ambiguous. The CDR3 has 12 amino acids. V was pared by 1 base and J by 7 bases, with 8 bases between. Per germline, CDR1 GTSNPN and CDR2 SVGIG (reference sequence). CDR3 in amino acids: CAWSDVANIQYF. In DNA, the CDR3 is TGTGCCTGGAGTGACGTGGCTAACATTCAGTACTTC. Supplemented by reference TRBV30 and TRBJ2-4, the full variable domain reads SQTIHQWPATLVQPVGSPLSLECTVEGTSNPNLYWYRQAAGRGLQLLFYSVGIGQISSEVPQNLSASRPQDRQFILSSKKLLLSDSGFYLCAWSDVANIQYFGAGTRLSVL.

J is TRBJ2-3 and V is TRBV5-1; D unresolved. The CDR3 totals 16 residues. The germline V and J ends were trimmed by 2 bases and 3 bases, with 16 bases remaining between them. Germline CDR1 is SGHRS and CDR2 is YFSETQ. This CDR3 reads CASSLAVSTETDTQYF. CDR3 nucleotides: TGCGCCAGCAGCTTAGCCGTTAGTACAGAGACAGATACGCAGTATTTT.

V is TRBV18 and J is TRBJ2-3, with 14 bases lining up with TRBD2. This CDR3 comprises 16 residues. The V gene's germline CDR1 is KGHSH and CDR2 LQKENI. V gave up 3 bases and J gave up 4 bases; unmatched junction bases: 3. CDR3 protein: CASSPGLAGVPDTQYF. CDR3 in DNA: TGTGCCAGCTCACCGGGACTAGCGGGAGTCCCAGATACGCAGTATTTT. Looking up the rest from reference TRBV18 and TRBJ2-3 gives the full variable domain: NAGVMQNPRHLVRRRGQEARLRCSPMKGHSHVYWYRQLPEEGLKFMVYLQKENIIDESGMPKERFSAEFPKEGPSILRIQQVVRGDSAAYFCASSPGLAGVPDTQYFGPGTRLTVL.

The chain employs TRBV7-8 and TRBJ1-2, with D maybe TRBD1 (5 bases). Between the trimmed V and J ends, which lost 4 bases and 2 bases, there was a span of 14 bases. The CDR3 loop spans 15 amino acids. Germline V CDR1 and CDR2: SGHVS, FQNEAQ. The CDR3 sequence: CASSSPGRENYGYTF. The CDR3 coding sequence is TGTGCCAGCAGCTCCCCAGGGAGGGAGAACTATGGCTACACCTTC.

The chain carries TRBV4-3 and TRBJ2-3; the match to TRBD2 covers 7 bases. CDR1 and CDR2 from the germline V gene are LGHNA and YSLEER. V was clipped by 0 bases and J by 10 bases; unmatched bases: 1. The CDR3 has 12 amino acids. CDR3 in DNA: TGCGCCAGCAGCCAAGATCGGGGGGCGCAGTATTTT. Its translation: CASSQDRGAQYF.

The J gene is TRBJ2-7, the V gene TRBV4-3; D remains unclear. Deletions cut 0 bases from V and 1 base from J, with 7 bases between. The CDR3 loop spans 14 amino acids. Germline lookup yields CDR1 LGHNA and CDR2 YSLEER. The CDR3 nucleotides are TGCGCCAGCAGCCAAGATGGGTATTCCTACGAGCAGTACTTC. Translated: CASSQDGYSYEQYF.

This sequence joins TRBV4-1 and TRBJ2-7; 8 bases map to TRBD1. Germline CDR1 MGHRA, CDR2 YSYEKL. The CDR3 loop spans 16 amino acids. After removal of 2 bases from V and 6 bases from J, the junction contained 12 bases not matched to a gene. CDR3 loop: CASSQRPRTGKGEQYF. As DNA, the CDR3 is TGCGCCAGCAGCCAACGGCCCCGGACAGGGAAGGGCGAGCAGTACTTC.

This sequence joins TRBV30 and TRBJ2-7, with TRBD1 matching over 7 bases. Germline loops: CDR1 GTSNPN, CDR2 SVGIG (reference sequence). The CDR3 runs to 15 residues. Trimming at V came to 0 bases and at J to 7 bases, leaving 12 bases not matched to a gene. The DNA of the CDR3 is TGTGCCTGGAGTGTACTTGAGACAGGGCAGGGGGAGCAGTACTTC. Protein: CAWSVLETGQGEQYF.

The V gene is TRBV30, the J gene TRBJ2-7, with TRBD1 matching over 8 bases. Germline V gene data show CDR1 as GTSNPN and CDR2 as SVGIG (reference sequence). The CDR3 sequence is 13 residues long. Germline trimming cut 5 bases from V and 2 bases from J; bases unmatched to any gene: 5. The CDR3, as DNA: TGTGCCTGGGCGGACAGGGCACCCTACGAGCAGTACTTC. Translation: CAWADRAPYEQYF. Supplemented by reference TRBV30 and TRBJ2-7, the full variable domain reads SQTIHQWPATLVQPVGSPLSLECTVEGTSNPNLYWYRQAAGRGLQLLFYSVGIGQISSEVPQNLSASRPQDRQFILSSKKLLLSDSGFYLCAWADRAPYEQYFGPGTRLTVT.